This entry lists 27 T cell receptor beta chains sequenced from one sample in a study of shared clonotypes between healthy human individuals. The method was immunoSEQ multiplex PCR; TCRdb's version includes in-frame clones alone and lacks a portion of them. The sample consists of 300,000 to 400,000 clones, around 86% of them appearing once. Material: memory CD8+ T cells sorted from blood. Subset of the sample: CD45RO+ cells pooled with CCR7-negative TemRA cells. These receptors all stem from a man between 18 and 29 years old in good health.

This sequence joins TRBV10-2 and TRBJ2-1; possible D gene TRBD2, 5 bases. Trimming cost V 3 bases and J 5 bases, with 5 bases left between them. The CDR3 extends over 12 amino acids. Germline V gives CDR1 WSHSY, CDR2 SAAADI. The CDR3 is CASSDGNNEQFF. The CDR3 nucleotides are TGCGCCAGCAGTGACGGGAACAATGAGCAGTTCTTC.

The rearrangement uses TRBV30 and TRBJ2-5; D is unresolved. V shed 3 bases and J shed 0 bases, with 5 bases lying between them. The germline V gene encodes CDR1 GTSNPN and CDR2 SVGIG (reference sequence). The CDR3 runs 12 residues. The CDR3 sequence: CAWSNNQETQYF. The CDR3 coding sequence is TGTGCCTGGAGCAACAACCAAGAGACCCAGTACTTC. The whole variable domain, remainder taken from reference TRBV30 and TRBJ2-5, is SQTIHQWPATLVQPVGSPLSLECTVEGTSNPNLYWYRQAAGRGLQLLFYSVGIGQISSEVPQNLSASRPQDRQFILSSKKLLLSDSGFYLCAWSNNQETQYFGPGTRLLVL.

The V call is TRBV6-5, the J call TRBJ2-7, with D possibly TRBD2 on 6 matching bases. Germline V gene data show CDR1 as MNHEY and CDR2 as SVGAGI. The CDR3 covers 15 residues. V was trimmed by 6 bases and J by 2 bases, leaving 17 bases between them. CDR3 loop: CASSPSVPSAYEQYF. The DNA of the CDR3 is TGTGCCAGCAGCCCCTCGGTCCCTAGCGCCTACGAGCAGTACTTC.

The chain links TRBV7-9 to TRBJ2-5, with TRBD1 as a possible D gene (5 bases). This CDR3 is built from 16 residues. The germline CDR1 and CDR2 sequences are SEHNR and FQNEAQ (reference sequence). V dropped 2 bases and J dropped 0 bases, with 13 bases sitting between them. The chain's CDR3 is CASSLYVSGNQETQYF. CDR3 DNA: TGTGCCAGCAGCTTATACGTTTCAGGGAACCAAGAGACCCAGTACTTC.

The rearrangement uses TRBV4-3 and TRBJ2-7; 7 bases map to TRBD2. Unmatched junction bases numbered 8, after V lost 0 bases and J lost 0 bases. There are 17 residues in the CDR3. Per the germline V gene, CDR1 is LGHNA and CDR2 is YSLEER. The CDR3 DNA is TGCGCCAGCAGCCAAGACTGGGGAGCTAGCGGCTCCTACGAGCAGTACTTC. Its protein is CASSQDWGASGSYEQYF.

The chain combines TRBV10-2 with TRBJ2-4, with D possibly being TRBD1 (6 bases). CDR3 size: 16 residues. CDR1 is WSHSY and CDR2 is SAAADI in the germline V gene. V lost 2 bases and J lost 5, with 16 bases in between. In DNA form, the CDR3 reads TGCGCCAGCAGTGAGGCACCACAGGGCCTTGAAAACATTCAGTACTTC. Its protein is CASSEAPQGLENIQYF.

V usage is TRBV6-5 and J usage is TRBJ2-7, with a weak D call TRBD1 (5 bases). Looked up from germline, CDR1 is MNHEY and CDR2 is SVGAGI. Trimming cost V 2 bases and J 3 bases, with 11 bases left between them. This CDR3 is built from 14 residues. The CDR3 bases are TGTGCCAGCAGTTACCGGACATCTGGCTACGAGCAGTACTTC. It specifies CASSYRTSGYEQYF.

This clone was picked up a small number of times. The chain has TRBV5-1 and TRBJ2-7; D is ambiguous. Germline CDR1 and CDR2: SGHRS and YFSETQ. Trimming cost V 0 bases and J 2 bases, with 6 bases left between them. This CDR3 has 13 residues. For the CDR3, the DNA is TGCGCCAGCAGCTTGGGTCCAACCTACGAGCAGTACTTC. Translating gives CASSLGPTYEQYF.

This clone was picked up one time. J is TRBJ1-2 and V is TRBV27, with a weak D call TRBD1 (6 bases). Germline V gene lookup returns CDR1 MNHEY and CDR2 SMNVEV (reference sequence). The CDR3 spans 14 residues. Trimming cost V 5 bases and J 3 bases, with 13 bases left between them. The CDR3 nucleotides are TGTGCCAGCAGTCCACAGGGTTCTCACTATGGCTACACCTTC. This sequence encodes CASSPQGSHYGYTF.

The chain links TRBV9 to TRBJ2-2; D uncertain. This CDR3 has 15 residues. Germline-derived CDR1 and CDR2 are SGDLS and YYNGEE. V was clipped by 1 base and J by 4 bases, with 11 bases between them. CDR3 sequence reads: CASSVYRVPTGELFF. The DNA for the CDR3 is TGTGCCAGCAGCGTATATAGGGTGCCCACCGGGGAGCTGTTTTTT.

V usage is TRBV6-1 and J usage is TRBJ1-1; 9 bases agree with TRBD1. V trimming: 3 bases; J trimming: 5 bases; junction bases outside the gene matches: 7. Germline CDR1 and CDR2: MNHNS and SASEGT. This CDR3 contains 15 residues. The CDR3 region has the DNA TGTGCCAGCAGTGATGAGGTGACAGGGGGTACTGAAGCTTTCTTT. Encoded protein: CASSDEVTGGTEAFF.

The chain combines TRBV7-8 with TRBJ2-7; 10 positions agree with TRBD2. Germline V gives CDR1 SGHVS, CDR2 FQNEAQ. The CDR3 is 17 amino acids. V shed 2 bases, J shed 1 base, and the junction held 8 bases outside the gene matches. The CDR3 nucleotides are TGTGCCAGCAGCTTATCATCTAGCGGGGGTCCATCCTACGAGCAGTACTTC. Its translation is CASSLSSSGGPSYEQYF. Drawing the rest from reference TRBV7-8 and TRBJ2-7, the complete variable domain is GAGVSQSPRYKVAKRGQDVALRCDPISGHVSLFWYQQALGQGPEFLTYFQNEAQLDKSGLPSDRFFAERPEGSVSTLKIQRTQQEDSAVYLCASSLSSSGGPSYEQYFGPGTRLTVT.

This chain joins TRBV10-3 and TRBJ2-5; TRBD1 is a possible D gene (6 bases). The CDR3 is made up of 14 amino acids. V was shortened by 11 bases and J by 1 base, with 17 bases between the two germline ends. From germline, CDR1 is ENHRY and CDR2 SYGVKD. CDR3 sequence (DNA): TGTGCCGCCCGGGACAAAGTGGCCCAAGAGACCCAGTACTTC. This sequence encodes CAARDKVAQETQYF.

This chain links TRBV27 with TRBJ1-2; D may be TRBD1 (6 bases). This CDR3 contains 15 residues. CDR1 is MNHEY and CDR2 is SMNVEV in the germline V gene (reference sequence). Trimming took 3 bases from V and 4 from J, leaving 15 bases between them. CDR3 DNA sequence: TGTGCCAGCAGTTTGTCCCAGGGGAATCCCTATGGCTACACCTTC. It codes for CASSLSQGNPYGYTF.

This clone was seen only once. This chain links TRBV7-9 with TRBJ1-1; maybe TRBD1 (5 bases). The CDR3 covers 14 residues. Trimming removed 5 bases from V and 12 bases from J, with 22 bases in between. The germline V gene has CDR1 SEHNR and CDR2 FQNEAQ (reference sequence). The CDR3: CASSGWGSWGVTFF. Here the CDR3 DNA reads TGTGCCAGCAGCGGATGGGGGTCCTGGGGCGTTACTTTCTTT.

The V call is TRBV5-8, the J call TRBJ1-5, with D hard to call. Germline V lookup: CDR1 SGHTS, CDR2 YDEGEE. The CDR3 runs to 14 residues. Trimming removed 0 bases from V and 5 bases from J, with 9 bases in between. CDR3 coding DNA: TGTGCCAGCAGCTTGGGAGGACCCGATCAGCCCCAGCATTTT. This codes for CASSLGGPDQPQHF.

This chain links TRBV27 with TRBJ2-7; TRBD1 is a possible D gene (6 bases). The V gene lost 5 bases and the J gene lost 4 bases, with 21 bases spanning the gap. Germline V gives CDR1 MNHEY, CDR2 SMNVEV (reference sequence). The CDR3 runs to 16 residues. DNA of the CDR3: TGTGCCAGCAGTCCGTCAACAGGGATCCTCTCTTACGAGCAGTACTTC. Its protein is CASSPSTGILSYEQYF.

This clone was observed once. V and J are TRBV30 and TRBJ1-5; TRBD1 matches at 10 bases. The CDR3 length is 16 residues. Trimming at V came to 0 bases and at J to 5 bases, leaving 7 bases not matched to a gene. CDR1 is GTSNPN and CDR2 is SVGIG in the germline V gene (reference sequence). CDR3 coding DNA: TGTGCCTGGAGTGTCGGGACAGGGGAGGGGTATCAGCCCCAGCATTTT. This gives the protein CAWSVGTGEGYQPQHF.

This clone was seen only a few times. Distinct nucleotide sequences in the sample also encode this CDR3. The chain is built from TRBV7-9 and TRBJ1-2, with 9 bases matching TRBD1. The CDR3 consists of 13 residues. The germline gives CDR1 SEHNR, CDR2 FQNEAQ (reference sequence). V lost 5 bases to trimming and J lost 6 bases; unmatched junction nucleotides: 4. CDR3 sequence reads: CASSATGGDGYTF. In DNA form, the CDR3 reads TGTGCCAGCAGCGCAACAGGGGGCGATGGCTACACCTTC.

Note on this clone: A much larger clone differs by one base, so this may be a read error. The gene calls are TRBV11-2 and TRBJ2-7, with a tentative D call TRBD1 (5 bases). The CDR3 runs 13 residues. The V end lost 0 bases, the J end lost 4 bases, and 7 bases lay between the germline ends. The germline CDR1 and CDR2 sequences are SGHAT and FQNNGV. CDR3 residues: CASSLEGAYEQYF. CDR3 nucleotide sequence: TGTGCCAGCAGCTTAGAAGGGGCTTACGAGCAGTACTTC.

This rearrangement joins TRBV30 to TRBJ1-2; D might be TRBD1 (5 bases). The V and J ends lost 2 bases and 3 bases respectively, with 19 bases between them. The CDR3 consists of 16 residues. Germline CDR1 GTSNPN, CDR2 SVGIG (reference sequence). The CDR3 nucleotides read TGTGCCTGGAGTACCCCAAGACAGCCACTATACTATGGCTACACCTTC. Protein: CAWSTPRQPLYYGYTF.

Details on this clone: At one end the junction does not follow the germline gene, possibly because of a read error. This chain connects TRBV7-7 to TRBJ2-3; TRBD2 matches at 13 bases. Germline-derived CDR1 and CDR2 are SSHAT and FNYEAQ (reference sequence). CDR3 size: 15 residues. The CDR3 DNA follows: TGTGCTAGCAGTGGGACTAGCGGGGACACAGATACGCAGTATTTT. Encoded protein: CASSGTSGDTDTQYF.

The J gene is TRBJ1-6, the V gene TRBV4-1; unclear D gene. Trimming took 2 bases from V and 6 from J, leaving 2 bases between them. The CDR3 spans 12 residues. Germline loops: CDR1 MGHRA, CDR2 YSYEKL. The CDR3 protein is CASSQRNSPLHF. Written as DNA, the CDR3 is TGCGCCAGCAGCCAACGTAATTCACCCCTCCACTTT.

The CDR3 loop is CASSVDWATDTQYF. The CDR3 DNA follows: TGTGCCAGCAGCGTAGACTGGGCCACAGATACGCAGTATTTT. The rearrangement uses TRBV9 and TRBJ2-3; D not certain. The ends were cut back, 0 bases at V and 2 bases at J, with 7 bases in the middle. Germline lookup yields CDR1 SGDLS and CDR2 YYNGEE. The CDR3 extends over 14 amino acids.

V is TRBV7-9 and J is TRBJ2-1; D not certain. This CDR3 is built from 14 residues. Trimming removed 5 bases from V and 5 bases from J, with 13 bases in between. Germline lookup yields CDR1 SEHNR and CDR2 FQNEAQ (reference sequence). The CDR3: CASSPTRANNEQFF. The CDR3 bases are TGTGCCAGCAGCCCCACGAGAGCGAACAATGAGCAGTTCTTC.

This chain uses TRBV2 with TRBJ1-5; D gene ambiguous. The germline V gene encodes CDR1 SNHLY and CDR2 FYNNEI. V lost 7 bases, J lost 2 bases, and 15 bases lay in between. The CDR3 consists of 15 residues. CDR3 sequence (DNA): TGTGCCAGCACCGCCGACGGGTGGGGCAATCAGCCCCAGCATTTT. Amino acid sequence: CASTADGWGNQPQHF.

Concerning this clone: This likely reflects a read error, since a far larger clone is one base away. This sample also contains other DNA sequences that code for the same CDR3. The chain uses TRBV6-5 and TRBJ1-1; D is possibly TRBD1 (5 bases). Germline values: CDR1 MNHEY, CDR2 SVGAGI. The ends were cut back, 9 bases at V and 4 bases at J, with 15 bases in the middle. The CDR3 has 13 residues. Here the CDR3 DNA reads TGTGCCAGTAGGCCACGGGGGGGCACTGAAGCTTTCTTT. This gives the protein CASRPRGGTEAFF.